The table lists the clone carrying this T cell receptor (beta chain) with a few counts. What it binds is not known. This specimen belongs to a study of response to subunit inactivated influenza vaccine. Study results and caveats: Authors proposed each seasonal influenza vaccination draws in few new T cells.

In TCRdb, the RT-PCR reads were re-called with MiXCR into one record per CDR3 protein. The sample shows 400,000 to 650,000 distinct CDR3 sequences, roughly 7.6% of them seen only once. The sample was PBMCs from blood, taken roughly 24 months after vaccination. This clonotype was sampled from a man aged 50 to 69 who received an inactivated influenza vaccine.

CDR3: CSARGTGESFAFF. In DNA, the CDR3 is TGCAGTGCTAGAGGGACAGGGGAGAGTTTTGCTTTCTTT. The V and J genes are TRBV20-1 and TRBJ1-1, with 9 bases identical to TRBD1. CDR1 and CDR2 from the germline V gene are DFQATT and SNEGSKA (reference sequence). Losses at the gene ends were 1 base for V and 11 bases for J; bases not matched to a gene: 8. The CDR3 totals 13 residues.